A single T cell receptor beta chain is shown here with its context. Its target antigen remains unknown. Base qualities are not recorded, but no much larger clone differs from it by a single base. Libraries came from the immunoSEQ multiplex PCR assay. For the multiplex PCR, a mixture combining 60 forward primers for TCR Vbeta segments and 13 reverse primers for TCR Jbeta segments was used. Amplification of the CDR3 region of rearranged TCR beta genes was performed with a multiplex PCR assay on genomic DNA. The amplified TCR beta libraries were sequenced on the Illumina HiSeq System as 87-base-pair reads. In the source study's methods: A later analysis tallied around 80 million unique TCR beta chains across the 660 or so repertoires, and 10 million to 11 million of those chains were shared by two or more donors. To remove PCR and sequencing errors, raw reads were error-corrected and collapsed into unique sequences using a nearest-neighbor algorithm that merged closely related sequences. Alignment of CDR3 sequences to IMGT reference sequences was used to assign V, D and J gene segments. For a sequence to be retained, a match of at least six nucleotides was required to both a V gene segment and a J gene segment. Rearrangements were classified as productive when the CDR3 lacked stop codons and remained in frame with V and J, and all other rearrangements were classified as non-productive. CDR3 was defined according to IMGT convention as the region running from the second conserved V-encoded cysteine to the conserved J-encoded phenylalanine. The earlier analysis of 550 to 650 of the donors excluded any sequence lacking an unambiguous match to a single V gene segment. An earlier analysis of several hundred of the donors called V segments functional above 56.7% productive rearrangements and segregating when the between-donor standard deviation exceeded 5%. A statistical classification framework was built to diagnose cytomegalovirus status from the catalog of TCR beta chain sequences. In a later analysis, V and J genes were assigned by comparing TCR nucleotide sequences against IMGT/GENE-DB human TR gene sequences. Using the TCRdist pipeline, a later analysis assigned CDR3 sequences along with most-parsimonious VDJ recombination scenarios. In a later analysis, each TCR beta chain was defined by its CDR3 amino acid sequence together with its V-gene family, and reads without a unique V-gene family were excluded. In a later analysis, nearly 600 highly shared, low-generation-probability nucleotide sequences were removed to address suspected cross-contamination and a sequencing artifact. A later analysis calculated a clonal expansion index for each public chain from normalized within-repertoire ranks of inferred template counts. In a later analysis, generation probabilities were computed with a VDJ recombination model fitted to out-of-frame rearrangements, and the resulting probabilities were checked against IGoR. A later analysis scored TCR-TCR, TCR-HLA and TCR-CMV co-occurrence with hypergeometric tests, applying a repertoire-size bias correction to TCR pairs. In a later analysis, false discovery rates were estimated by permuting HLA or CMV assignments 20 times. In a later analysis, co-occurring TCRs were grouped using DBSCAN, and TCRdist sequence similarity was added for clustering within HLA-allele-positive subsets. For co-occurrence clustering, repertoires with fewer than 30,000 or more than 120,000 public chains were excluded, along with about five repertoires with anomalous nucleotide sharing. TCRdb took this table from immuneACCESS and kept in-frame rearrangements with V and J called. Such tables lack part of the clones; where checked against another copy, unresolved V genes explain under half of the gap, and the rest is unexplained. The V and J calls and the clone size are those of that table, but D and trimming were determined from the DNA. The sample table lists about 130,000 clones, over 9.5% of them with a count of one. Approximately 4.4% of the sample is taken by the ten largest.

The sample originates from a study of cytomegalovirus exposure and HLA in healthy donors (dated by TCRdb to about 2017). Regarding the study in general: According to an earlier analysis of several hundred of the donors, about 179 million T cells yielded 90 million to 140 million unique TCR beta sequences and approximately 280 Gb of sequence data. Class I and class II HLA loci were covered by the typing at four-digit resolution. All discovery cohort repertoires had been generated using a single sequencing platform. An early release covering approximately 600 HLA-typed donors comprised approximately 300 gigabases of sequencing data and 85 million to 100 million unique TCR sequences. High-throughput TCR immunosequencing, statistical association of individual TCRs with disease status, and machine learning were combined to predict cytomegalovirus infection status. The study used immunosequencing to profile the T cell repertoires of under 700 subjects and linked those repertoires to cytomegalovirus serostatus. The later analysis used no new phenotypic data to find candidate immune exposures, relying instead on TCR beta sequences and their occurrence across donors. Among the roughly 410 genotyped donors, approximately 76% belonged to the genetic ancestry cluster associated with self-reported Caucasian donors. On average, around 240,000 unique TCR beta nucleotide sequences were sequenced per donor among more than 350 genotyped donors of the cohort, with roughly 19% of those sequences being non-productive. Genome-wide SNP genotypes for about 60% of the 666 donors were used in a later genetic analysis, which treated that subset as a discovery cohort. The study aimed to test whether signatures of past pathogen exposure could be identified by cataloging public T cell receptors. Along with the approximately 600-subject first cohort, a separate validation cohort of around 120 different subjects was used. Alongside the repertoire data, information on donor age, sex, ethnicity and CMV serostatus was compiled. The number of typed donors differed by locus: about 620-640 for A, B, C, DRB1 and DQB1; 522 for DQA1; 606 for DPA1; and roughly 470 for DPB1. In an earlier analysis of over 550 of the donors, high-throughput TCR beta sequencing was used to judge whether each TCR beta V gene segment behaved as functional or pseudogenic. Four to six DR-DQ haplotypes were handled as single units for association and clustering, since linkage in the cohort was strong. A later analysis re-examined previously published TCR beta repertoires from 610 or so donors and added high-resolution HLA genotyping to investigate patterns of TCR occurrence. Here is what the overall study found, with its caveats: Some IMGT-functional V segments, including TRBV6-2 and TRBV6-3, could not be told apart with the 87-base-pair reads, so those segments were excluded. The earlier analysis of 587 of the donors excluded 15 to 20 rarely observed V segments, including chromosome 9 orphons, because counts were too low. Because HLA typing was unavailable for some donors at each locus, only the typed subset was used in association tests. In the study, approximately 150 TCR beta chains were listed as associated with cytomegalovirus. The classifier was reported to diagnose cytomegalovirus status with high specificity and sensitivity in both the original cohort and the validation cohort. A cluster of highly shared sequence variants was judged likely to represent a technical artifact of the sequencing pipeline. A later genetic analysis reported fewer N-insertions in productive TCRs among donors in an Asian-associated ancestry cluster than the approximately 700-donor mean. According to the authors, the approach could potentially be generalized to other disease states and immunological phenotypes. An earlier analysis of approximately 590 of the donors showed that most TCR beta V segments appeared in productive rearrangements either about 90% or about 30% of the time, which broadly matched IMGT annotations. This cohort had only TCR beta chains sequenced, and the lack of alpha or paired-chain data limited which features could be detected. Linkage disequilibrium might explain the correlated functional status among segregating V segments, but an unknown experimental factor could not be ruled out. Most TCR sequences were observed very rarely across donors, whereas some public TCRs were present in many individuals. A later analysis found that most CMV-associated TCR beta chains appeared HLA-restricted, with HLA associations seemingly driven largely by CMV exposure. CMV serostatus was the only immune exposure information available for the cohort. Sequencing depth was assumed to be roughly uniform across donors in the presence/absence analyses, though that assumption may not hold. A later analysis found that TCR association rates varied across HLA loci, with DRB1 alleles showing the most associated TCRs and HLA-C alleles the fewest. When HLA alleles, especially DR and DQ, strongly co-occurred, TCR associations were difficult to assign to individual alleles. A further reported finding was that TCR beta sequences accurately predicted the HLA-A and HLA-B alleles for most subjects in the first cohort. A few of the identified cytomegalovirus-associated TCR beta chains were confirmed in vitro to be specific for cytomegalovirus antigens. Several of the top co-occurrence clusters appeared to be linked to parvovirus B19, influenza, CMV and Epstein-Barr virus, according to a later analysis. A later genetic analysis associated a missense DCLRE1C variant with V-gene and J-gene trimming of TCR beta chains, and an independent cohort replicated the association. A later analysis found that HLA-associated TCR beta chains were more clonally expanded and had lower generation probabilities than equally common non-associated chains. A later analysis associated 17,000 or so TCR beta sequences with specific HLA alleles at a false discovery rate of 0.05.

The cohort comprised 550 to 700 healthy bone marrow donors. At the time of sampling, every cohort member was nominally healthy, though immune exposures that went unrecorded were likely present. The donor tested CMV seropositive and was one of the 289 seropositive cohort members. A peripheral blood sample was collected from each donor, and TCR beta sequencing was performed on peripheral blood mononuclear cells. Genomic DNA was extracted from the blood cell samples with the Qiagen DNeasy Blood Extraction Kit. Based on the germline V gene, the CDR1 and CDR2 sequences are LGHNA and YNFKEQ. Trimming removed 0 bases from V and 1 base from J, leaving 13 bases between the germline ends. The CDR3 covers 17 residues, taking in both the cysteine and the phenylalanine. The kept DNA is CDR3 alone, 51 bases in frame from the first base.

The receptor's source is a woman younger than 35 in good health and CMV-seropositive. This sequence uses TRBV4-2 and TRBJ2-1, with no D gene named confidently. Sample: PBMCs. The bases are TGTGCCAGCAGCCAAGAGCTCTCTCCCACATCCTACAATGAGCAGTTCTTC. Its translation reads: CASSQELSPTSYNEQFF.